This T cell receptor beta chain was profiled in a study of vaccination and CD4 T cells after COVID-19. Study results and limitations: Convalescent patients' vaccine-specific clones were spike mono-reactive in 304 of 307 cases.

The treatment denotes: roughly 11-day PBMC culture with coronavirus spike peptide pools or control peptides (ViraFEST assay). Peptide pool stimulation in ViraFEST expanded antigen-specific T cells, whose TCRs were then sequenced. This clonotype turned up a few times. Its antigen is not identified. Sequencing of DNA taken from cultured CD4+ T cells relied on the Oncomine TCR Beta short-read assay. Genomic DNA was isolated from CD4+ T cells that had been cultured. TCRdb passed the PCR reads through MiXCR, listing each CDR3 protein once. The sample holds about 3,600 distinct CDR3 sequences, 35% to 45% seen once. The CDR3 length is 13 residues. Trimming removed 2 bases from V and 5 bases from J, with 9 bases in between. CDR1 SGHVS and CDR2 FQNEAQ come from the germline V gene.

The clonotype comes from a human donor who had recovered from COVID-19. J is TRBJ2-5 and V is TRBV7-8; the D gene could be TRBD1 or TRBD2 (5 bases each). Material: CD4+ T cells from blood, cultured in vitro. CDR3 loop: CASSLTGAETQYF. The CDR3 DNA reads as TGTGCCAGCAGCTTAACCGGGGCGGAGACCCAGTACTTC. The full variable domain, rest sourced from reference TRBV7-8 and TRBJ2-5, is GAGVSQSPRYKVAKRGQDVALRCDPISGHVSLFWYQQALGQGPEFLTYFQNEAQLDKSGLPSDRFFAERPEGSVSTLKIQRTQQEDSAVYLCASSLTGAETQYFGPGTRLLVL.